Below are 29 T cell receptor beta chains sequenced from a single sample in a study of cytomegalovirus exposure and HLA in healthy donors. PCR involved 60 Vbeta and 13 Jbeta primers. Here immunoSEQ multiplex PCR was the method, and the copy in TCRdb shows in-frame clones only, minus some. The sample has approximately 110,000 clones, over 65% seen once. Sequenced input: PBMCs. The receptors were gathered from a man aged 45-65 years in good health and CMV-seronegative.

This chain joins TRBV28 and TRBJ1-2; 8 nucleotides line up with TRBD1. V shed 3 bases and J 8 bases; nucleotides not matched to a gene: 11. Germline V gives CDR1 MDHEN, CDR2 SYDVKM. The CDR3 length is 15 residues. The CDR3 DNA reads as TGTGCCAGCAGTTTCTACTCCGGACAGGGAAGAGGCTACACCTTC. Translation: CASSFYSGQGRGYTF.

The V gene is TRBV4-1, the J gene TRBJ2-3, with TRBD1 identical over 7 bases. In germline, CDR1 is MGHRA, CDR2 YSYEKL. V shed 3 bases, J shed 3 bases, and the junction held 6 bases outside the gene matches. The CDR3 loop spans 15 amino acids. CDR3 sequence reads: CASSHGTANTDTQYF. CDR3 sequence (DNA): TGCGCCAGCAGCCACGGGACAGCCAATACAGATACGCAGTATTTT.

This clone was observed a single time. The rearrangement links TRBV28 to TRBJ1-1, with 8 positions matching TRBD1. V gave up 6 bases and J gave up 11 bases; unmatched junction bases: 5. From germline, CDR1 is MDHEN and CDR2 SYDVKM. The CDR3 has 11 amino acids. CDR3 nucleotide sequence: TGTGCCAGCAGGGGACAGGACGGGGCTTTCTTT. Translating gives CASRGQDGAFF.

The chain carries TRBV6-1 and TRBJ2-7; no firm D call. Germline V gene lookup returns CDR1 MNHNS and CDR2 SASEGT. V gave up 6 bases and J gave up 2 bases, with 11 bases separating them. This CDR3 is 13 amino acids long. CDR3 amino acids: CASRSGLAYEQYF. The CDR3 DNA is TGTGCCAGCAGAAGTGGGCTCGCCTACGAGCAGTACTTC.

The genes are TRBV6-1 and TRBJ1-5, with TRBD1 as a possible D gene (5 bases). Trimming left V 4 bases short and J 0 bases short, with 16 bases between. The CDR3 has 17 amino acids. Germline V lookup: CDR1 MNHNS, CDR2 SASEGT. The CDR3 sequence is CASSGGGSYSSNQPQHF. The CDR3, as DNA: TGTGCCAGCAGTGGCGGGGGGTCCTACTCTAGCAATCAGCCCCAGCATTTT.

The genes are TRBV5-4 and TRBJ1-1, with D hard to call. The CDR3 consists of 13 residues. Trimming took 5 bases from V and 1 from J, leaving 9 bases between them. CDR1 is SGHNT, CDR2 YYREEE, per germline (reference sequence). The CDR3, as DNA: TGTGCCAGCAGTAGAAACCCGAACACTGAAGCTTTCTTT. Residues: CASSRNPNTEAFF.

This rearrangement joins TRBV14 to TRBJ1-2, with D hard to call. There are 16 residues in the CDR3. Deletions cut 0 bases from V and 2 bases from J, with 13 bases between. Per the germline V gene, CDR1 is SGHDN and CDR2 is FVKESK. This chain's CDR3 is CASSQDSGTQNYGYTF. The CDR3 DNA is TGTGCCAGCAGCCAAGATTCAGGCACCCAGAACTATGGCTACACCTTC.

V gene TRBV7-2 combines with J gene TRBJ2-1; D unclear. CDR1 SGHTA and CDR2 FQGNSA come from the germline V gene. The length of the CDR3 is 16 residues. The V and J ends lost 1 base and 0 bases respectively, with 10 bases between them. For the CDR3, the DNA is TGTGCCAGCAGCTTAGGTTACAGAAACTCCTACAATGAGCAGTTCTTC. Translated: CASSLGYRNSYNEQFF.

Concerning this clone itself: Other nucleotide sequences in the sample specify the same CDR3. This chain joins TRBV13 and TRBJ1-3; the match to TRBD1 covers 9 bases. Trimming removed 4 bases from V and 8 bases from J; junction bases left unmatched: 3. Per the germline V gene, CDR1 is PRHDT and CDR2 is FYEKMQ (reference sequence). The CDR3 consists of 13 residues. The CDR3: CASSSRQGDTIYF. CDR3 bases: TGTGCCAGCAGCTCGAGACAGGGGGACACCATATATTTT.

The chain joins TRBV28 to TRBJ2-5; a weak D match, TRBD2 (5 bases). CDR1 MDHEN and CDR2 SYDVKM come from the germline V gene. This CDR3 contains 13 residues. V dropped 6 bases and J dropped 9 bases, with 17 bases sitting between them. The DNA for the CDR3 is TGTGCCAGCAGCACGGGGAGCCAGGAGGCCCAGTACTTC. Encoded protein: CASSTGSQEAQYF.

The chain couples TRBV6-1 to TRBJ1-4; 8 positions agree with TRBD1. The CDR3 is made up of 14 amino acids. The J segment lost 8 bases and the V segment lost 3 bases, leaving 5 bases of the junction unmatched. Germline values: CDR1 MNHNS, CDR2 SASEGT. The CDR3 DNA is TGTGCCAGCAGTGAGACAGGGGTTGGAGAAAAACTGTTTTTT. It specifies CASSETGVGEKLFF.

The V call is TRBV29-1, the J call TRBJ2-2; the D gene is possibly TRBD1 (5 bases). This CDR3 has 12 amino acids. Trimming took off 7 bases at V and 6 bases at J, with 12 bases between the two ends. Germline V lookup: CDR1 SQVTM, CDR2 ANQGSEA. The CDR3 nucleotides read TGCAGCGGGATTCAGGGTTCCGGGGAGCTGTTTTTT. As protein: CSGIQGSGELFF.

The rearrangement joins TRBV19 to TRBJ1-5, with 8 nucleotides matching TRBD1. Germline CDR1 is LNHDA and CDR2 is SQIVND (reference sequence). The CDR3 spans 19 residues. The ends lost 3 bases at V and 6 bases at J; junction bases unmatched: 19. In DNA, the CDR3 is TGTGCCAGTAGTATGTTGCCGACAGGGGAAAGAACCCAGGGTCAGCCCCAGCATTTT. As protein: CASSMLPTGERTQGQPQHF.

The chain uses TRBV5-1 and TRBJ2-5, with 7 bases fitting TRBD2. CDR3 length: 12 amino acids. The V and J ends lost 6 bases and 5 bases, in that order; junction bases with no gene match: 4. The germline CDR1 and CDR2 sequences are SGHRS and YFSETQ. The CDR3 region is CASKKGGETQYF. The CDR3 coding sequence is TGCGCCAGCAAGAAGGGAGGGGAGACCCAGTACTTC.

This chain connects TRBV19 to TRBJ2-5; TRBD1 matches at 10 bases. Germline-derived CDR1 and CDR2 are LNHDA and SQIVND (reference sequence). With V trimmed by 3 bases and J by 5 bases, 6 bases remained unmatched. CDR3 length equals 15 residues. CDR3 DNA: TGTGCCAGTAGTATCCAGACAGGGGGCGAGGAGACCCAGTACTTC. This translates into CASSIQTGGEETQYF.

The rearrangement joins TRBV19 to TRBJ1-4, with 7 bases lining up with TRBD1. Germline V lookup: CDR1 LNHDA, CDR2 SQIVND (reference sequence). This CDR3 has 14 amino acids. With 6 bases clipped from V and 8 bases from J, the junction kept 9 bases outside the gene matches. The CDR3 DNA is TGTGCCAGTAGCCTCGACAGGGTTGACGAAAAACTGTTTTTT. This sequence encodes CASSLDRVDEKLFF.

This clone was seen more than once but under ten times. The rearrangement uses TRBV4-1 and TRBJ1-2; a possible D gene is TRBD1 (5 bases). The CDR3 is 14 amino acids. Trimming shortened V by 4 bases and J by 4 bases, and 13 bases separated the two germline ends. The V gene's germline CDR1 is MGHRA and CDR2 YSYEKL. The CDR3, as DNA: TGCGCCAGCAGCCCAGAGGCGGGGGTCTATGGCTACACCTTC. Translating it yields CASSPEAGVYGYTF.

This rearrangement joins TRBV19 to TRBJ2-1, with D possibly TRBD2 on 7 matching bases. The CDR3 covers 15 residues. Germline CDR1 reads LNHDA; CDR2 reads SQIVND (reference sequence). V was pared by 3 bases and J by 4 bases, with 13 bases between. CDR3 sequence: CASSIMGGQYNEQFF. As DNA, the CDR3 is TGTGCCAGTAGTATCATGGGGGGGCAGTACAATGAGCAGTTCTTC.

This chain connects TRBV7-2 to TRBJ1-2; D is unclear. This CDR3 is 14 amino acids long. CDR1 and CDR2 from the germline V gene are SGHTA and FQGNSA. V was clipped by 5 bases and J by 0 bases, with 10 bases between them. CDR3 sequence reads: CASSPLAANYGYTF. The CDR3 DNA sequence: TGTGCCAGCAGCCCCTTGGCAGCTAACTATGGCTACACCTTC.

This chain links TRBV6-1 with TRBJ2-5; a possible D gene is TRBD2 (7 bases). The CDR3 is 14 residues long. The V gene lost 7 bases and the J gene lost 5 bases, with 17 bases spanning the gap. CDR1 MNHNS and CDR2 SASEGT come from the germline V gene. As DNA, the CDR3 is TGTGCCAGCACAACCGGGGGGCAGGGGGAGACCCAGTACTTC. The encoded protein is CASTTGGQGETQYF.

The V call is TRBV7-2, the J call TRBJ2-5, with D maybe TRBD1 (6 bases). The CDR3 has 14 amino acids. Germline CDR1 SGHTA, CDR2 FQGNSA. The V end lost 5 bases, the J end lost 0 bases, and 10 bases lay between the germline ends. This chain's CDR3 is CASSPQGYQETQYF. As DNA, the CDR3 is TGTGCCAGCAGCCCCCAGGGGTACCAAGAGACCCAGTACTTC.

To note about this clone: The junction shows a germline mismatch at one end, possibly a read error. The chain links TRBV7-9 to TRBJ2-7, with D uncertain. This CDR3 spans 12 amino acids. Germline V gene sequence: CDR1 SEHNR, CDR2 FQNEAQ (reference sequence). DNA of the CDR3: TGTTCCAGCAGCTCGACTCCAACGGGGCAGTACTTC. It specifies CSSSSTPTGQYF.

The V call is TRBV5-4, the J call TRBJ2-3; possible D gene TRBD2, 5 bases. From germline, CDR1 is SGHNT and CDR2 YYREEE (reference sequence). This CDR3 spans 12 amino acids. Between the trimmed V and J ends, which lost 3 bases and 10 bases, there was a span of 12 bases. CDR3 sequence (DNA): TGTGCCAGCAGCTCACTAGGTGTTGCGCAGTATTTT. This translates into CASSSLGVAQYF. The variable domain in full, completed from reference TRBV5-4 and TRBJ2-3, reads ETGVTQSPTHLIKTRGQQVTLRCSSQSGHNTVSWYQQALGQGPQFIFQYYREEENGRGNFPPRFSGLQFPNYSSELNVNALELDDSALYLCASSSLGVAQYFGPGTRLTVL.

The chain combines TRBV6-5 with TRBJ2-7; D is uncertain. Deletions cut 0 bases from V and 3 bases from J, with 9 bases between. This CDR3 is built from 14 residues. CDR1 and CDR2 (germline): MNHEY, SVGAGI. The CDR3: CASSYSQSNYEQYF. The CDR3 nucleotides are TGTGCCAGCAGTTACTCGCAGTCCAACTACGAGCAGTACTTC.

The chain is built from TRBV5-5 and TRBJ2-7; TRBD1 is a possible D gene (6 bases). Deletions cut 4 bases from V and 3 bases from J, with 20 bases between. Germline V gene lookup returns CDR1 SGHKS and CDR2 YYEKEE (reference sequence). This CDR3 contains 16 residues. The DNA for the CDR3 is TGTGCCAGCAGCGTCAACAGGGAAGCCAAATACTACGAGCAGTACTTC. It codes for CASSVNREAKYYEQYF. The full variable domain, its missing parts supplied by reference TRBV5-5 and TRBJ2-7, is DAGVTQSPTHLIKTRGQQVTLRCSPISGHKSVSWYQQVLGQGPQFIFQYYEKEERGRGNFPDRFSARQFPNYSSELNVNALLLGDSALYLCASSVNREAKYYEQYFGPGTRLTVT.

This chain connects TRBV28 to TRBJ1-3; perhaps TRBD1 as D (6 bases). The length of the CDR3 is 13 residues. Germline CDR1 is MDHEN and CDR2 is SYDVKM. The V end was cut by 4 bases, the J end by 4 bases, with 8 bases between. CDR3: CASSSGQGNTIYF. DNA for the CDR3: TGTGCCAGCAGTTCGGGACAAGGAAACACCATATATTTT.

V and J are TRBV7-8 and TRBJ2-7; D is possibly TRBD2 (5 bases). The CDR3 has 12 amino acids. From germline, CDR1 is SGHVS and CDR2 FQNEAQ. CDR3 region: CASSQGRAWWIV. The CDR3 bases are TGTGCCAGCAGCCAAGGGCGGGCTTGGTGGATTGTC.

The CDR3 bases are TGTGCCAGCAGCGCCGGACAGCCTATGAACACTGAAGCTTTCTTT. Protein product: CASSAGQPMNTEAFF. This chain uses TRBV11-2 with TRBJ1-1; tentative D call: TRBD1 (6 bases). This CDR3 has 15 residues. Between the trimmed V and J ends, which lost 5 bases and 0 bases, there was a span of 13 bases. Germline lookup yields CDR1 SGHAT and CDR2 FQNNGV.

This clone was counted between two and nine times. This sequence joins TRBV13 and TRBJ2-3, with D perhaps matching TRBD2 (6 bases). V was trimmed by 7 bases and J by 6 bases, leaving 14 bases between them. CDR1 and CDR2 from the germline V gene are PRHDT and FYEKMQ (reference sequence). The CDR3 is 13 residues long. In DNA form, the CDR3 reads TGTGCCAGCACGGGGACTGTTTTTGATACGCAGTATTTT. This gives the protein CASTGTVFDTQYF.